This T cell receptor (beta chain) derives from a study of cytomegalovirus exposure and HLA in healthy donors. Whole-study findings and limits: Later work showed greater clonal expansion in HLA-associated TCR beta chains than in equally common others. Analyses of presence/absence relied on an assumption of roughly uniform sequencing depth across donors. Evidence from a later analysis indicated that most CMV-associated TCR beta chains looked HLA-restricted. Immune exposure was documented only through CMV serostatus.

Researchers ran the PCR with 60 Vbeta and 13 Jbeta primers. Clones were read by immunoSEQ multiplex PCR, and TCRdb kept only the in-frame ones, dropping some. This repertoire comprises some 46,000 clones; its ten largest clones make up more than 8%. Worth noting for this clone: Antigen specificity is unknown.

Trimming shortened V by 6 bases and J by 0 bases, and 14 bases separated the two germline ends. There are 15 residues in the CDR3. CDR1 SGHRS and CDR2 YFSETQ come from the germline V gene. Sequencing used PBMCs. The sequence was collected from a male donor in good health and CMV-seronegative. The V and J genes are TRBV5-1 and TRBJ2-3, with D maybe TRBD2 (6 bases). The CDR3 DNA reads as TGCGCCAGCACGGAGGGCGGGTCTAGCACAGATACGCAGTATTTT. Its translation is CASTEGGSSTDTQYF.